This is a list of T cell receptor beta chains from one sample in a study of blood T cell repertoires in COVID-19. Only in-frame clones appear in the TCRdb table, and some are missing; sequencing was by immunoSEQ multiplex PCR. Of about 110,000 clones listed, about 80% are singletons. What was sequenced was peripheral blood. Receptors were obtained from a woman aged 50 to 60 with acute or convalescent COVID-19. CDR3s include the opening cysteine and the closing phenylalanine or tryptophan. Each record gives: V gene, J gene, clone size, CDR3 protein. Clone size is given for some rows only: seen once, a few or many times, or a class if the clone is expanded.

v_gene: TRBV30; j_gene: TRBJ2-5; abundance: .; CDR3aa: CAWSVKAGGETQYF
v_gene: TRBV10-1; j_gene: TRBJ2-2; abundance: .; CDR3aa: CASSTGTANTGELFF
v_gene: TRBV2; j_gene: TRBJ1-3; abundance: few; CDR3aa: CASSVQGDPGNTIYF
v_gene: TRBV2; j_gene: TRBJ1-5; abundance: .; CDR3aa: CASDLERDQPQHF
v_gene: TRBV5-6; j_gene: TRBJ1-2; abundance: .; CDR3aa: CASSLANRDHGYTF
v_gene: TRBV25-1; j_gene: TRBJ2-2; abundance: .; CDR3aa: CASSGPSGGSGELFF
v_gene: TRBV6-2/TRBV6-3; j_gene: TRBJ2-3; abundance: .; CDR3aa: CASSSPSRSGNKDTQYF
v_gene: TRBV14; j_gene: TRBJ1-2; abundance: .; CDR3aa: CASSPTGLRDGYTF
v_gene: TRBV6-6; j_gene: TRBJ1-2; abundance: .; CDR3aa: CASSPNNNGGYTF
v_gene: TRBV24-1; j_gene: TRBJ2-1; abundance: .; CDR3aa: CATSAWTSGGSYNEQFF
v_gene: TRBV5-6; j_gene: TRBJ2-7; abundance: .; CDR3aa: CASSLAKGSGLYEQYF
v_gene: TRBV2; j_gene: TRBJ1-5; abundance: .; CDR3aa: CASKYSNQPQHF
v_gene: TRBV6-5; j_gene: TRBJ1-2; abundance: once; CDR3aa: CASSMTGAYGYTF
v_gene: TRBV6-5; j_gene: TRBJ1-4; abundance: .; CDR3aa: CASGKRTGREKLFF
v_gene: TRBV30; j_gene: TRBJ2-7; abundance: .; CDR3aa: CAGGASSYEQYF
v_gene: TRBV2; j_gene: TRBJ1-1; abundance: .; CDR3aa: CATTLTGMNTEAFF
v_gene: TRBV28; j_gene: TRBJ1-2; abundance: once; CDR3aa: CASSSLEQGWSGYTF
v_gene: TRBV20-1; j_gene: TRBJ2-2; abundance: .; CDR3aa: CSASVGTGSTGELFF
v_gene: TRBV27; j_gene: TRBJ1-2; abundance: .; CDR3aa: CASRPLGAYGYTF
v_gene: TRBV7-6; j_gene: TRBJ2-3; abundance: .; CDR3aa: CASSLGTGVSTDTQYF
v_gene: TRBV3-1/TRBV3-2; j_gene: TRBJ2-5; abundance: .; CDR3aa: CASSLGTGRQTQYF
v_gene: TRBV25-1; j_gene: TRBJ1-6; abundance: .; CDR3aa: CASTYATGTGDSPLHF
v_gene: TRBV2; j_gene: TRBJ1-4; abundance: .; CDR3aa: CASSDRDEKLFF